In this sample, the clone carrying this TCR beta chain turned up once. Its cognate antigen is unknown. With random hexamers, reverse transcription was performed on about 0.45 to 1 ug of RNA. Coverage of TCR beta CDR3 amplification by immunoSEQ multiplex PCR extended to 54 Vbeta and 13 Jbeta. Via MiXCR, TCRdb re-called the immunoSEQ multiplex PCR reads, giving one row per CDR3 protein. The data show about 85,000 distinct CDR3 sequences, around 94% seen once. The data stem from a study of CD8 T cells in Susac syndrome. General observations from the study: The study admitted that it had a relatively small number of individuals in its TCR sequencing and HLA analysis.

Age- and sex-matched healthy donors served as the control group. Negative isolation was used for CD8+ and CD4+ T cells and FACS enrichment for TEMRA cells. Germline loops: CDR1 SGHDN, CDR2 FVKESK. The CDR3 spans 15 residues. After removal of 1 base from V and 1 base from J, the junction contained 3 bases not matched to a gene. The J gene is TRBJ1-2, the V gene TRBV14; TRBD1 aligns across 7 bases. The TCR comes from a human donor in good health. The sample was CD8+ T cells from PBMCs. CDR3 nucleotide sequence: TGTGCCAGCAGCCAAGCGGGACAGCTTAACTATGGCTACACCTTC. Amino acids: CASSQAGQLNYGYTF. Using reference TRBV14 and TRBJ1-2 for the parts outside the CDR3, the full variable domain is EAGVTQFPSHSVIEKGQTVTLRCDPISGHDNLYWYRRVMGKEIKFLLHFVKESKQDESGMPNNRFLAERTGGTYSTLKVQPAELEDSGVYFCASSQAGQLNYGYTFGSGTRLTVV.